These T cell receptor beta chains were read from a single sample in a study of T cell responses to AZD1222 COVID-19 vaccine. The repertoire was sequenced with immunoSEQ multiplex PCR; TCRdb's copy has only in-frame clones and lacks some. The sample lists tens of thousands of clones, approximately 92% seen once, with approximately 6.1% in the top ten. This material consisted of peripheral blood, taken 28 days after the second AZD1222 dose. The origin of the receptors is an adult who received the AZD1222 COVID-19 vaccine. The CDR3 runs from the conserved cysteine through the conserved F or W. D genes are given only for firm matches. Not all rows give a size; the values are once, few, many and, for expanded clones, a class.

J gene | clone size | V gene | D gene | CDR3 protein | CDR3 DNA
TRBJ2-5 | . | TRBV29-1 | TRBD1 | CSVEFVVKGARETQYF | TGCAGCGTTGAGTTCGTGGTAAAGGGGGCACGAGAGACCCAGTACTTC
TRBJ2-5 | . | TRBV5-1 | . | CASKWRGLQETQYF | TGCGCCAGCAAGTGGAGGGGCCTTCAAGAGACCCAGTACTTC
TRBJ1-2 | . | TRBV2 | . | CASSATKQGYGYTF | TGTGCCAGCAGCGCCACCAAACAGGGTTATGGCTACACCTTC
TRBJ1-6 | . | TRBV28 | . | CASRPDRSSYNSPLHF | TGTGCCAGCAGACCGGACCGTAGCTCCTATAATTCACCCCTCCACTTT
TRBJ2-4 | . | TRBV5-1 | . | CASSLEYGAKNIQYF | TGCGCCAGCAGCTTGGAATACGGAGCCAAAAACATTCAGTACTTC
TRBJ1-5 | . | TRBV24-1 | TRBD1 | CATSGEGRGRGGNQPQHF | TGTGCCACCAGTGGTGAGGGCAGGGGGCGAGGGGGCAATCAGCCCCAGCATTTT
TRBJ2-7 | few | TRBV2 | TRBD2 | CASSRGGDYEQYF | TGTGCCAGCAGTCGGGGGGGAGACTACGAGCAGTACTTC
TRBJ1-2 | . | TRBV28 | . | CASSFHRAGYTF | TGTGCCAGCAGTTTTCACAGGGCTGGCTACACCTTC
TRBJ2-7 | . | TRBV5-5 | . | CASSPSPGEQYF | TGTGCCAGCAGCCCTTCCCCCGGCGAGCAGTACTTC
TRBJ2-1 | . | TRBV5-1 | TRBD2 | CASSLDASGRYNEQFF | TGCGCCAGCAGCTTGGATGCTAGCGGGAGATACAATGAGCAGTTCTTC
TRBJ2-1 | once | TRBV9 | . | CASSLASTYNEQFF | TGTGCCAGCAGCCTAGCTTCAACATACAATGAGCAGTTCTTC
TRBJ2-5 | . | TRBV9 | . | CASSLEGRVQYF | TGTGCCAGCAGCCTCGAGGGCCGGGTCCAGTACTTC
TRBJ2-7 | few | TRBV5-5 | TRBD1 | CASSLGTGYEQYF | TGTGCCAGCAGCTTAGGGACAGGCTACGAGCAGTACTTC
TRBJ2-7 | . | TRBV11-3 | . | CASSLGTYEQYF | TGTGCCAGCAGCTTAGGCACGTACGAGCAGTACTTC
TRBJ1-1 | . | TRBV6-1 | . | CASSEAGTTEAFF | TGTGCCAGCAGTGAAGCGGGGACGACTGAAGCTTTCTTT
TRBJ2-3 | . | TRBV29-1 | TRBD2 | CSAADSWLETSGRNTQYF | TGCAGCGCCGCGGACAGCTGGCTAGAGACTAGCGGGAGAAATACGCAGTATTTT
TRBJ1-6 | . | TRBV28 | TRBD1 | CASSLRQGALHF | TGTGCCAGCAGTCTACGTCAGGGGGCCCTCCACTTT
TRBJ1-5 | few | TRBV19 | TRBD1 | CASTEKDRRSNQPQHF | TGTGCCAGTACCGAAAAGGACAGGCGGAGCAATCAGCCCCAGCATTTT
TRBJ2-5 | . | TRBV6-5 | . | CASSYSRGAGTDPLYF | TGTGCCAGCAGTTACTCGAGGGGAGCCGGGACGGATCCTCTATACTTC
TRBJ1-1 | . | TRBV27 | TRBD1 | CASSFLSQGIGTEAFF | TGTGCCAGCAGTTTCTTATCACAGGGGATCGGCACTGAAGCTTTCTTT
TRBJ2-5 | . | TRBV2 | . | CASSDWGETQYF | TGTGCCAGCAGTGACTGGGGAGAGACCCAGTACTTC
TRBJ2-7 | . | TRBV6-5 | TRBD1 | CASSYRGQVYDEQYF | TGTGCCAGCAGTTACCGGGGACAGGTTTACGACGAGCAGTACTTC
TRBJ2-1 | . | TRBV18 | . | CASSPQSGSQFF | TGTGCCAGCTCACCCCAAAGCGGGTCACAGTTCTTC
TRBJ2-2 | . | TRBV5-4 | TRBD2 | CASSLGASGANTGELFF | TGTGCCAGCAGCTTGGGCGCTAGCGGGGCGAACACCGGGGAGCTGTTTTTT
TRBJ2-1 | . | TRBV6-2/TRBV6-3 | TRBD2 | CASSLPGLAGEEQFF | TGTGCCAGCAGTCTCCCGGGACTAGCGGGAGAGGAGCAGTTCTTC
TRBJ1-4 | . | TRBV2 | TRBD1 | CASSQGAGEKLFF | TGTGCCAGCAGTCAGGGGGCGGGTGAAAAACTGTTTTTT
TRBJ1-2 | . | TRBV5-1 | . | CASSLAGNYGYTF | TGCGCCAGCAGCTTGGCAGGTAATTATGGCTACACCTTC
TRBJ2-3 | . | TRBV27 | . | CASQKSSPDTQYF | TGTGCCAGCCAAAAGTCGTCGCCAGATACGCAGTATTTT
TRBJ2-7 | few | TRBV6-5 | TRBD1 | CAIPRDSIYSYEQYF | TGTGCCATCCCCCGGGACAGCATTTACTCCTACGAGCAGTACTTC
TRBJ2-1 | . | TRBV24-1 | . | CATSDRRANEQFF | TGTGCCACCAGTGATAGGAGGGCCAATGAGCAGTTCTTC
TRBJ2-3 | . | TRBV27 | TRBD1 | CASSLWALQGARTDTQYF | TGTGCCAGCAGTTTATGGGCACTCCAGGGGGCGCGGACAGATACGCAGTATTTT
TRBJ2-6 | . | TRBV7-2 | . | CASSPPLGRSGANVLTF | TGTGCCAGCAGCCCTCCCCTGGGCAGATCCGGGGCCAACGTCCTGACTTTC
TRBJ2-2 | . | TRBV19 | TRBD1 | CASSIGQGRAGELFF | TGTGCCAGTAGTATAGGACAGGGAAGGGCCGGGGAGCTGTTTTTT
TRBJ1-1 | . | TRBV6-5 | TRBD1 | CASSYGQGWNTEAFF | TGTGCCAGCAGTTACGGACAGGGGTGGAACACTGAAGCTTTCTTT
TRBJ2-3 | . | TRBV19 | TRBD2 | CASSPGLGLNTQYF | TGTGCCAGTAGTCCGGGACTAGGGTTGAATACGCAGTATTTT
TRBJ2-5 | few | TRBV30 | . | CAWSVGGRSGETQYF | TGTGCCTGGAGTGTGGGGGGCAGGTCCGGGGAGACCCAGTACTTC
TRBJ2-7 | once | TRBV19 | . | CASSIALGGTYEQYF | TGTGCCAGTAGTATAGCTCTGGGCGGCACCTACGAGCAGTACTTC
TRBJ2-3 | . | TRBV7-3 | TRBD2 | CASSSSGAPPQYF | TGTGCCAGCAGCTCTAGCGGCGCTCCTCCGCAGTATTTT
TRBJ2-1 | . | TRBV2 | TRBD2 | CASSEMSSGNNEQFF | TGTGCCAGCAGTGAAATGTCTAGCGGGAACAATGAGCAGTTCTTC
TRBJ1-1 | . | TRBV21-1 | . | CASSTNGPGNTEAFF | TGTGCCAGCAGCACAAATGGGCCTGGGAACACTGAAGCTTTCTTT
TRBJ1-2 | . | TRBV6-5 | . | CASSYLQSAHYGYTF | TGTGCCAGCAGTTACCTGCAGTCAGCGCACTATGGCTACACCTTC
TRBJ2-2 | once | TRBV30 | TRBD1 | CAWDRGLGNTGELFF | TGTGCCTGGGACAGGGGGTTAGGTAACACCGGGGAGCTGTTTTTT
TRBJ1-4 | . | TRBV5-1 | . | CASSKGQGGEKLFF | TGCGCCAGCAGCAAGGGACAAGGCGGGGAAAAACTGTTTTTT
TRBJ2-7 | . | TRBV5-1 | TRBD1 | CASSLARTGNTYEQYF | TGCGCCAGCAGCTTGGCCCGGACAGGAAACACCTACGAGCAGTACTTC
TRBJ2-1 | . | TRBV11-1 | TRBD1 | CASSLRQGASYNEQFF | TGTGCCAGCAGCTTGCGGCAGGGGGCTTCCTACAATGAGCAGTTCTTC
TRBJ2-7 | . | TRBV6-5 | . | CASSPKPYEQYF | TGTGCCAGCAGTCCGAAGCCTTACGAGCAGTACTTC